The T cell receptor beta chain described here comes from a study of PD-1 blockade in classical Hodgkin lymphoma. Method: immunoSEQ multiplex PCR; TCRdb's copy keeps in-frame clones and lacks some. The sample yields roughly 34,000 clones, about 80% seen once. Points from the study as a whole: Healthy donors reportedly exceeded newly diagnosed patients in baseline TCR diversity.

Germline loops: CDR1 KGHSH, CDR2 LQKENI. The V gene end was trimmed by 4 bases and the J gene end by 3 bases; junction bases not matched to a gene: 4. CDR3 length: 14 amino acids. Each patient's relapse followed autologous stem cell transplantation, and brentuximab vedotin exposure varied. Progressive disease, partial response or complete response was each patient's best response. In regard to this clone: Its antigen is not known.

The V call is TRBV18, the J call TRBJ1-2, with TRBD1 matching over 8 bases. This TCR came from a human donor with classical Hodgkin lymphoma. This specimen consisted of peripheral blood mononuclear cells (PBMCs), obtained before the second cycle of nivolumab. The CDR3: CASSRQGNDYGYTF. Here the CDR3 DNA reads TGTGCCAGCTCACGACAGGGGAACGACTATGGCTACACCTTC.